The sequence of this T cell receptor (beta chain) was determined in a study of T cells in Graves' hyperthyroidism and ophthalmopathy. Study details: Any treatment followed the collection of peripheral blood at initial diagnosis. Study outcomes and limitations: The majority of expanded thyroid clonotypes above 0.001 also appeared in blood.

Researchers took RNA transcripts and amplified the TCR beta CDR3 regions from them. Primed by the HTBI set, a first-round RT-PCR was run on the TCR CDR3. TCRdb reprocessed the multiplex PCR reads via MiXCR and lists one record per CDR3 protein. The sample yields under 350,000 distinct CDR3 sequences, around 15% seen once. This clonotype was picked up a small number of times. The antigen remains undetermined. This CDR3 has 16 amino acids. Germline trimming cut 3 bases from V and 0 bases from J; bases unmatched to any gene: 5. In germline, CDR1 is MNHNS, CDR2 SASEGT. The origin of this receptor is an older woman with Graves' ophthalmopathy. The genes are TRBV6-1 and TRBJ2-3; 8 positions match TRBD2. The specimen sequenced was blood. The CDR3 loop is CASSELLAVSTDTQYF. In DNA form, the CDR3 reads TGTGCCAGCAGTGAGTTACTAGCGGTTAGCACAGATACGCAGTATTTT.